The source of this TCR beta chain is a study of early T cells in non-severe SARS-CoV-2 infection. Study-wide background: Sequencing of bulk RNA from unsorted whole blood was done, without chain pairing.

In TCRdb, the 5' RACE reads were re-called with MiXCR into one record per CDR3 protein. The data hold tens of thousands of distinct CDR3 sequences, with about 12% observed a single time. This clonotype has a count of ten or more. The clonotype comes from an adult who was a healthcare worker with PCR-confirmed SARS-CoV-2 infection or an uninfected control (not recorded which). What was sequenced was whole blood.

CDR3 nucleotide sequence: TGTGCCAGCAGGGGGACAGGCAACACTGAAGCTTTCTTT. The encoded protein is CASRGTGNTEAFF. This chain joins TRBV12-3 or TRBV12-4 and TRBJ1-1, with TRBD1 identical over 8 bases. Trimming removed 6 bases from V and 2 bases from J; junction bases left unmatched: 2. The CDR3 has 13 amino acids.